This T cell receptor beta chain was captured by sequencing in a study of blood T cell repertoires in COVID-19. Study details: Whether acute or convalescent, the COVID-19 samples came from the United States, Italy and Spain. T cells, B-cell-depleted T cells, or PBMCs provided the cDNA or gDNA that served as material.

In the original analysis: Nucleated cell counts were estimated from reference gene primer amplification. The table came from immunoSEQ multiplex PCR; TCRdb's copy has only in-frame clones and leaves some out. Clone size and the V and J calls come from that table; the DNA yielded D and trimming. The table records under 250,000 clones, just under 85% of them present only once. V shed 2 bases and J shed 0 bases, with 13 bases lying between them. This CDR3 spans 17 amino acids. Per the germline V gene, CDR1 is MGHDK and CDR2 is SYGVNS. The TCR comes from a man older than 75 with acute or convalescent COVID-19. The sample comprised peripheral blood. V is TRBV25-1 and J is TRBJ1-4; TRBD1 might be the D (5 bases). This CDR3 reads CASSERGGKATNEKLFF. The CDR3 DNA reads TGTGCCAGCAGTGAAAGGGGAGGAAAGGCAACTAATGAAAAACTGTTTTTT.